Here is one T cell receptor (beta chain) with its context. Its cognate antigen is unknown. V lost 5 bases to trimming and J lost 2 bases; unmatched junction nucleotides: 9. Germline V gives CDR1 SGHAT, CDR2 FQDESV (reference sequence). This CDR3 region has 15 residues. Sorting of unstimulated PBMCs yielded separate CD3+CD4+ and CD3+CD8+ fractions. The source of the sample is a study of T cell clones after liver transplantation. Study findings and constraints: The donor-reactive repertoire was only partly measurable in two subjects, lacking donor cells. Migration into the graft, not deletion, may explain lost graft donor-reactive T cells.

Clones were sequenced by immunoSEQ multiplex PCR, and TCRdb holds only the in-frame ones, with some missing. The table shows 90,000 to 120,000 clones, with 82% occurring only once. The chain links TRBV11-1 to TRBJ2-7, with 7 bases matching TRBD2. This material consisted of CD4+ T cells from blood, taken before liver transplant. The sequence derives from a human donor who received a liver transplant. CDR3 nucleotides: TGTGCCAGCAGCAAAGCGACTAGCCGTGCCTACGAGCAGTACTTC. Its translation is CASSKATSRAYEQYF.